The 4 T cell receptor beta chains below all came from one sample that was sequenced in a study of radiation and T cells in renal cell carcinoma. TCRdb keeps only in-frame clones here, not all; method: immunoSEQ multiplex PCR. This sample has about 23,000 clones, with less than 55% found just once. Treatment in this sample: treatment-naive control, cytoreductive nephrectomy. This material consisted of tumor tissue, taken from a patient whose treatment was nephrectomy without radiotherapy. These receptor sequences come from a human donor with renal cell carcinoma.

The chain has TRBV27 and TRBJ2-3, with D hard to call. Per germline, CDR1 MNHEY and CDR2 SMNVEV (reference sequence). The V gene lost 8 bases and the J gene lost 3 bases, with 18 bases spanning the gap. The CDR3 extends over 15 amino acids. CDR3 in DNA: TGTGCCAGCGCCCCCGGGCGTACTGGTACAGATACGCAGTATTTT. Protein sequence: CASAPGRTGTDTQYF.

This clone appeared a few times. The chain carries TRBV2 and TRBJ1-6; D uncertain. The CDR3 runs 12 residues. In germline, CDR1 is SNHLY, CDR2 FYNNEI. Deletions cut 7 bases from V and 10 bases from J, with 11 bases between. CDR3 DNA: TGTGCCAGCACCGGGATGCGGTCACCCCTCCACTTT. Protein: CASTGMRSPLHF.

This clone has only a few counts. The chain is built from TRBV2 and TRBJ1-2; D call uncertain. Trimming removed 5 bases at V and 0 bases at J, with 10 bases between. Germline CDR1 is SNHLY and CDR2 is FYNNEI. The length of the CDR3 is 14 residues. CDR3 amino acids: CASSQVAANYGYTF. Here the CDR3 DNA reads TGTGCCAGCAGTCAGGTGGCAGCTAACTATGGCTACACCTTC.

The chain employs TRBV5-6 and TRBJ2-1; D possibly uses TRBD1 or TRBD2 (6 bases each). The CDR3 is 16 residues long. CDR1 is SGHDT and CDR2 is YYEEEE in the germline V gene. V shed 3 bases and J shed 0 bases, with 13 bases lying between them. The CDR3 region is CASSYRGVSSYNEQFF. The CDR3 DNA is TGTGCCAGCAGCTATAGGGGGGTGAGCTCCTACAATGAGCAGTTCTTC.